This T cell receptor (beta chain) was retrieved from a study of cytomegalovirus exposure and HLA in healthy donors. The CDR3 covers 14 residues. The V end was cut by 7 bases, the J end by 5 bases, with 18 bases between. CDR1 is LNHDA and CDR2 is SQIVND in the germline V gene (reference sequence). The method was immunoSEQ multiplex PCR; TCRdb's version includes in-frame clones alone and lacks a portion of them. Among 100,000 to 150,000 clones listed, roughly nine tenths were seen once. The chain joins TRBV19 to TRBJ2-7, with no clear D. This receptor was taken from a woman younger than 30 in good health and CMV-seronegative. The sample taken for sequencing was PBMCs. The CDR3 protein is CASTPPAGGHEQYF. CDR3 nucleotide sequence: TGTGCCAGTACTCCTCCGGCAGGTGGTCACGAGCAGTACTTC.